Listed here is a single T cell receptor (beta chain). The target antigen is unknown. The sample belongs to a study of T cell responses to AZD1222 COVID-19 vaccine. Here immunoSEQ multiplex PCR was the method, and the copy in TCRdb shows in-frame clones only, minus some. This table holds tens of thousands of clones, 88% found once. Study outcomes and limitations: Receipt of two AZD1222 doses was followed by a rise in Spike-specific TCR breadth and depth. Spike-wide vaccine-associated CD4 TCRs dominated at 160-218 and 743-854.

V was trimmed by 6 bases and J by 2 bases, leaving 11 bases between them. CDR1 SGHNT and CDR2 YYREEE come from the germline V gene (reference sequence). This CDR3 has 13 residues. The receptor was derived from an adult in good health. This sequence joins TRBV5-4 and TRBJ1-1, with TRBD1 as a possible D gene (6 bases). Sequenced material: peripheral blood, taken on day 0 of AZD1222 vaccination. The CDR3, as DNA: TGTGCCAGCACTCAGGGGTTCAACACTGAAGCTTTCTTT. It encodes CASTQGFNTEAFF.